This T cell receptor beta chain appears in the sequencing data of a study of T-cell memory formation after mild COVID-19. Using its own MiXCR run on the 5' RACE reads, TCRdb lists one record per CDR3 protein. This repertoire shows around 110,000 distinct CDR3 sequences, 15% to 20% found once; its top ten account for approximately 28%. The CDR3 totals 14 residues. Deletions cut 8 bases from V and 1 base from J, with 15 bases between. CDR1 is MNHEY and CDR2 is SMNVEV in the germline V gene (reference sequence). The rearrangement joins TRBV27 to TRBJ2-7; D may be TRBD1 or TRBD2 (5 bases each). Sequencing was performed on PBMCs or a T cell subset sorted from them (not recorded which). The receptor's source is an adult woman who had mild COVID-19 (a few samples of this study predate the infection). Cell type and time point are not known. The DNA for the CDR3 is TGTGCCAGCGCTGTCGAGGGACCTTCCTACGAGCAGTACTTC. Residues: CASAVEGPSYEQYF.